One sample yielded the 25 T cell receptor beta chains listed below, sequenced in a study of shared clonotypes between healthy human individuals. Generated by immunoSEQ multiplex PCR, the TCRdb table keeps only in-frame clones and is missing some. Of about a million clones in the sample, around four fifths are singletons; the top ten hold about 1.4%. What was sequenced was memory CD4+ T cells sorted from blood. Described subset: CD45RA-negative fraction. The receptors come from a man between 18 and 29 years old in good health.

A single count supports this clone. The gene calls are TRBV4-3 and TRBJ1-5; D not certain. The CDR3 contains 19 residues. Deletions cut 0 bases from V and 5 bases from J, with 23 bases between. Germline CDR1 and CDR2: LGHNA and YSLEER. For the CDR3, the DNA is TGCGCCAGCAGCCAAGATGGGAACCTCGGCACCCGGGCTGATCAGCCCCAGCATTTT. It codes for CASSQDGNLGTRADQPQHF.

This clone was counted at least ten times. CDR3 sequence: CATSRDRRGQGAGNQPQHF. The CDR3 DNA follows: TGTGCCACCAGCAGAGATAGGAGAGGACAGGGGGCGGGCAATCAGCCCCAGCATTTT. This chain links TRBV15 with TRBJ1-5; 11 bases are a match to TRBD1. This CDR3 region has 19 residues. Per germline, CDR1 LNHNV and CDR2 YYDKDF (reference sequence). V lost 0 bases, J lost 2 bases, and 9 bases stayed unmatched.

The chain carries TRBV7-8 and TRBJ2-1, with 12 bases that match TRBD2. Germline V lookup: CDR1 SGHVS, CDR2 FQNEAQ. V was clipped by 5 bases and J by 5 bases; unmatched bases: 7. This CDR3 is built from 16 residues. The CDR3 DNA reads TGTGCCAGCAGCACTCTAGCGGGAGGGCCGAACAATGAGCAGTTCTTC. This sequence encodes CASSTLAGGPNNEQFF.

This clone was picked up many times. The V and J genes are TRBV30 and TRBJ1-1; no clear D. The CDR3 totals 14 residues. Between the trimmed V and J ends, which lost 2 bases and 0 bases, there was a span of 10 bases. In germline, CDR1 is GTSNPN, CDR2 SVGIG (reference sequence). CDR3 bases: TGTGCCTGGAGTAAGTTTTTGGTGAACACTGAAGCTTTCTTT. Translated, it gives CAWSKFLVNTEAFF.

The chain recombines TRBV6-1 with TRBJ1-1, with D uncertain. Germline-derived CDR1 and CDR2 are MNHNS and SASEGT. V was cut by 7 bases and J by 0 bases, with 9 bases left in between. The CDR3 spans 13 residues. The CDR3 here is CASNLDMNTEAFF. The CDR3 DNA reads TGTGCCAGCAATTTGGATATGAACACTGAAGCTTTCTTT.

The chain couples TRBV20-1 to TRBJ2-7; the D gene is possibly TRBD1 (5 bases). Trimming removed 7 bases from V and 5 bases from J, with 6 bases in between. CDR1 and CDR2 (germline): DFQATT, SNEGSKA (reference sequence). This CDR3 comprises 9 residues. CDR3 sequence: CSVGDEQYF. In DNA, the CDR3 is TGCAGTGTAGGGGACGAGCAGTACTTC.

The chain joins TRBV29-1 to TRBJ2-7; the D gene is possibly TRBD1 (6 bases). Germline V CDR1 and CDR2: SQVTM, ANQGSEA. CDR3 length: 14 residues. The V gene lost 3 bases and the J gene lost 5 bases, with 17 bases spanning the gap. The CDR3 loop reads CSVEVSTGTNEQYF. In nucleotides, the CDR3 is TGCAGCGTTGAGGTATCCACAGGGACGAACGAGCAGTACTTC.

Details on this clone: Since a much larger clone is just one base distant, this may be a read error. V gene TRBV28 combines with J gene TRBJ2-7; 7 bases line up with TRBD2. V lost 6 bases, J lost 4 bases, and 9 bases stayed unmatched. CDR3 length: 14 residues. The germline CDR1 and CDR2 sequences are MDHEN and SYDVKM. CDR3 DNA sequence: TGTGCCAGCAGCTTGGAGGGAGGGAGGTACGAGCAGTACTTC. Protein: CASSLEGGRYEQYF.

The V gene is TRBV19, the J gene TRBJ1-5; D is unresolved. With 9 bases removed from V and 0 bases from J, the gap between germline ends came to 18 bases. The CDR3 spans 16 residues. Germline CDR1 LNHDA, CDR2 SQIVND (reference sequence). The DNA for the CDR3 is TGTGCCAGCGACCCCGGGTCGTCTTATAGCAATCAGCCCCAGCATTTT. It encodes CASDPGSSYSNQPQHF.

This clone was seen a single time. V is TRBV7-2 and J is TRBJ1-4, with a tentative D call TRBD1 (5 bases). V was trimmed by 4 bases and J by 8 bases, leaving 11 bases between them. The CDR3 runs to 13 residues. Germline values: CDR1 SGHTA, CDR2 FQGNSA. CDR3 nucleotides: TGTGCCAGCAGCTCAAGGGAGGGGGAAAAACTGTTTTTT. It translates to CASSSREGEKLFF.

The chain couples TRBV7-2 to TRBJ2-3; D gene uncertain. Trimming removed 6 bases from V and 0 bases from J, with 10 bases in between. CDR1 and CDR2 from the germline V gene are SGHTA and FQGNSA. The CDR3 covers 14 residues. The CDR3 DNA follows: TGTGCCAGCAGGCGGAGAACGAGCACAGATACGCAGTATTTT. It encodes CASRRRTSTDTQYF.

This clone was counted between two and nine times. The chain recombines TRBV4-2 with TRBJ1-1, with no clear D. Looked up from germline, CDR1 is LGHNA and CDR2 is YNFKEQ. This CDR3 region has 15 residues. The V end was cut by 1 base, the J end by 1 base, with 10 bases between. CDR3 protein: CASSQARDRNTEAFF. Written as DNA, the CDR3 is TGTGCCAGCAGCCAAGCGAGGGATAGGAACACTGAAGCTTTCTTT.

This chain connects TRBV18 to TRBJ2-4, with a weak D call TRBD1 (6 bases). The germline V and J ends were trimmed by 4 bases and 0 bases, with 10 bases remaining between them. There are 15 residues in the CDR3. The germline V gene has CDR1 KGHSH and CDR2 LQKENI. The CDR3 region has the DNA TGTGCCAGCTCACGTCAGGGGCTAGCCAAAAACATTCAGTACTTC. This encodes CASSRQGLAKNIQYF.

CDR3 sequence reads: CAAEPSLGETQYF. DNA of the CDR3: TGTGCCGCCGAACCTAGTCTAGGGGAGACCCAGTACTTC. The rearrangement uses TRBV10-3 and TRBJ2-5; no clear D. The germline V gene has CDR1 ENHRY and CDR2 SYGVKD. The CDR3 extends over 13 amino acids. V was cut by 11 bases and J by 5 bases, with 18 bases left in between.

The gene calls are TRBV2 and TRBJ2-3, with unresolved D. Looked up from germline, CDR1 is SNHLY and CDR2 is FYNNEI. The CDR3 runs 15 residues. Trimming removed 10 bases from V and 3 bases from J, with 20 bases in between. CDR3 in DNA: TGTGCCACCAGGTCCGGGCTTATGGGAACAGATACGCAGTATTTT. Translated, it gives CATRSGLMGTDTQYF.

V gene TRBV10-2 combines with J gene TRBJ2-5; D is perhaps TRBD1 (5 bases). The CDR3 contains 13 residues. Germline V gene data show CDR1 as WSHSY and CDR2 as SAAADI. V was cut by 8 bases and J by 5 bases, with 15 bases left in between. The CDR3 loop reads CASRQGSMETQYF. The CDR3 DNA follows: TGCGCCAGCCGGCAGGGAAGTATGGAGACCCAGTACTTC.

V and J are TRBV7-2 and TRBJ2-1; TRBD2 matches 12 bases. Trimming took 5 bases from V and 13 from J; bases not matched to a gene: 12. Germline V gives CDR1 SGHTA, CDR2 FQGNSA. This CDR3 contains 15 residues. CDR3 residues: CASSPGTSGLTPQFF. The CDR3 bases are TGTGCCAGCAGCCCCGGGACTAGCGGGTTAACCCCACAGTTCTTC.

The J gene is TRBJ2-4, the V gene TRBV5-4; 7 bases are a match to TRBD2. CDR3 length equals 14 residues. CDR1 SGHNT and CDR2 YYREEE come from the germline V gene (reference sequence). Losses at the gene ends were 7 bases for V and 1 base for J; bases not matched to a gene: 5. CDR3 sequence: CASSAGGAKNIQYF. CDR3 coding DNA: TGTGCCAGCTCGGCCGGGGGGGCCAAAAACATTCAGTACTTC.

V gene TRBV6-6 combines with J gene TRBJ1-6; tentative D call: TRBD1 (6 bases). Trimming shortened V by 7 bases and J by 0 bases, and 13 bases separated the two germline ends. In germline, CDR1 is MNHNY, CDR2 SVGAGI (reference sequence). CDR3 length: 16 amino acids. CDR3 sequence reads: CASIDEGGSYNSPLHF. DNA of the CDR3: TGTGCCAGCATTGATGAGGGGGGCTCCTATAATTCACCCCTCCACTTT.

The chain links TRBV7-2 to TRBJ2-5, with D uncertain. The V end was cut by 5 bases, the J end by 4 bases, with 14 bases between. CDR1 and CDR2 (germline): SGHTA, FQGNSA. This CDR3 comprises 14 residues. The CDR3 sequence: CASSGRVSGETQYF. The CDR3 DNA is TGTGCCAGCAGCGGCCGGGTTTCAGGAGAGACCCAGTACTTC.

V usage is TRBV6-1 and J usage is TRBJ2-5, with 8 bases aligning to TRBD2. The CDR3 runs 15 residues. CDR1 and CDR2 from the germline V gene are MNHNS and SASEGT. Trimming cost V 8 bases and J 5 bases; bases outside gene matches: 13. The CDR3 region has the DNA TGTGCCAGCTCGCGACGTAGCGGGATTGGGGAGACCCAGTACTTC. As protein: CASSRRSGIGETQYF.

This sequence joins TRBV30 and TRBJ1-2; possibly TRBD1 for D (5 bases). Germline V gene lookup returns CDR1 GTSNPN and CDR2 SVGIG (reference sequence). The CDR3 has 13 amino acids. The V end lost 1 base, the J end lost 7 bases, and 13 bases lay between the germline ends. The CDR3 protein is CAWSESSRGGYTF. CDR3 DNA sequence: TGTGCCTGGAGTGAGTCCAGTAGGGGTGGCTACACCTTC.

The chain has TRBV11-2 and TRBJ1-2; 7 nucleotides agree with TRBD1. Germline CDR1 SGHAT, CDR2 FQNNGV. With V trimmed by 6 bases and J by 8 bases, 24 bases remained unmatched. The CDR3 extends over 18 amino acids. CDR3 DNA sequence: TGTGCCAGCAGTTTCCTCAGGGGGGGACAGCGGCTAACTATGGGCTACACCTTC. It translates to CASSFLRGGQRLTMGYTF.

In its sample, this clone was seen many times. The V call is TRBV13, the J call TRBJ1-1, with D perhaps matching TRBD1 (6 bases). The V gene's germline CDR1 is PRHDT and CDR2 FYEKMQ (reference sequence). This CDR3 region has 14 residues. The V end was cut by 5 bases, the J end by 4 bases, with 14 bases between. For the CDR3, the DNA is TGTGCCAGCAGCCGGGATCAGGGGAGCACTGAAGCTTTCTTT. Its translation: CASSRDQGSTEAFF.

The CDR3 DNA is TGTGCCAGCAGCCCCCGGGACAGACACCAAGAGACCCAGTACTTC. This gives the protein CASSPRDRHQETQYF. The chain couples TRBV28 to TRBJ2-5, with TRBD1 matching over 7 bases. Germline CDR1 reads MDHEN; CDR2 reads SYDVKM. CDR3 size: 15 residues. Losses at the gene ends were 6 bases for V and 0 bases for J; bases not matched to a gene: 7.